This entry lists 16 T cell receptor beta chains sequenced from one sample in a study of T cell responses to AZD1222 COVID-19 vaccine. Clones were sequenced by immunoSEQ multiplex PCR, and TCRdb holds only the in-frame ones, with some missing. Altogether around 150,000 clones are present, 85% to 95% being singletons, with the ten largest covering approximately 4.8%. Material: peripheral blood, obtained 28 days after the second AZD1222 dose. The receptors shown here come from an adult who received the AZD1222 COVID-19 vaccine.

The J gene is TRBJ2-1, the V gene TRBV11-2; perhaps TRBD2 as D (6 bases). Germline assignment: CDR1 SGHAT and CDR2 FQNNGV. Trimming took off 1 base at V and 4 bases at J, with 17 bases between the two ends. The CDR3 length is 17 residues. CDR3 sequence (DNA): TGTGCCAGCAGCTTAGTTCCGCGCGGGGCCGGGTACAATGAGCAGTTCTTC. It encodes CASSLVPRGAGYNEQFF.

The chain combines TRBV29-1 with TRBJ2-1; 8 nucleotides match TRBD1. Germline V gives CDR1 SQVTM, CDR2 ANQGSEA. This CDR3 comprises 13 residues. V dropped 6 bases and J dropped 6; count of bases not matched to a gene: 7. CDR3 amino acids: CSVDLDRANEQFF. The CDR3 nucleotides are TGCAGCGTCGATCTGGACAGGGCCAATGAGCAGTTCTTC.

The CDR3 is CASSQDLPGNYGYTF. CDR3 nucleotide sequence: TGCGCCAGCAGCCAAGATCTTCCAGGAAACTATGGCTACACCTTC. The chain joins TRBV4-3 to TRBJ1-2; D gene uncertain. This CDR3 has 15 amino acids. Germline V CDR1 and CDR2: LGHNA, YSLEER. V shed 0 bases and J shed 2 bases, with 10 bases lying between them.

The chain couples TRBV27 to TRBJ2-1; perhaps D is TRBD1 or TRBD2 (5 bases each). The CDR3 contains 16 residues. CDR1 is MNHEY and CDR2 is SMNVEV in the germline V gene (reference sequence). Trimming pared 7 bases from V and 2 bases from J, leaving 18 bases between. The CDR3 reads CASTPRGGPPYNEQFF. CDR3 DNA sequence: TGTGCCAGCACTCCCCGGGGCGGACCCCCCTACAATGAGCAGTTCTTC.

The CDR3 sequence: CASSRGSGPYEQYF. The CDR3 nucleotides read TGTGCCAGCAGCCGGGGCAGCGGACCCTACGAGCAGTACTTC. This rearrangement joins TRBV7-2 to TRBJ2-7; tentatively, D is TRBD1 or TRBD2 (5 bases each). CDR3 length: 14 amino acids. Between the trimmed V and J ends, which lost 5 bases and 2 bases, there was a span of 13 bases. The germline CDR1 and CDR2 sequences are SGHTA and FQGNSA.

The chain combines TRBV7-2 with TRBJ1-1; D remains ambiguous. The CDR3 totals 16 residues. CDR1 and CDR2 from the germline V gene are SGHTA and FQGNSA. Trimming pared 5 bases from V and 4 bases from J, leaving 20 bases between. CDR3 protein: CASSPFGLMSGTEAFF. The CDR3 DNA reads as TGTGCCAGCAGCCCGTTCGGTTTGATGTCAGGCACTGAAGCTTTCTTT.

This clone was counted a few times. The V call is TRBV7-8, the J call TRBJ2-4; D is perhaps TRBD1 (5 bases). The V end was cut by 0 bases, the J end by 6 bases, with 12 bases between. Germline CDR1 is SGHVS and CDR2 is FQNEAQ. This CDR3 spans 15 amino acids. The CDR3 nucleotides read TGTGCCAGCAGCTTAGCGCCAGGGCCCCCAAACATTCAGTACTTC. Residues: CASSLAPGPPNIQYF.

This clone has a single count. The V gene is TRBV30, the J gene TRBJ2-3; TRBD2 matches 9 bases. This CDR3 has 14 residues. With V trimmed by 3 bases and J by 1 base, 2 bases remained unmatched. The germline V gene encodes CDR1 GTSNPN and CDR2 SVGIG (reference sequence). CDR3 coding DNA: TGTGCCTGGAGCATAGCGGGAGGCACAGATACGCAGTATTTT. Its translation is CAWSIAGGTDTQYF.

The CDR3 region has the DNA TGTGCCAGCTCGTATAGCGGGAGGGCCCGGGGGGACAATGAGCAGTTCTTC. Protein sequence: CASSYSGRARGDNEQFF. V is TRBV18 and J is TRBJ2-1, with TRBD2 identical over 11 bases. The CDR3 is 17 residues long. With 6 bases clipped from V and 5 bases from J, the junction kept 12 bases outside the gene matches. Looked up from germline, CDR1 is KGHSH and CDR2 is LQKENI.

The V and J genes are TRBV28 and TRBJ2-7; no clear D. CDR3 size: 12 residues. The germline CDR1 and CDR2 sequences are MDHEN and SYDVKM. V lost 2 bases and J 8 bases, leaving 10 bases between the germline ends. The CDR3 bases are TGTGCCAGCAGTTTACTTGGGTACCAGCAGTACTTC. This codes for CASSLLGYQQYF. Complete variable domain (other parts from reference TRBV28 and TRBJ2-7): DVKVTQSSRYLVKRTGEKVFLECVQDMDHENMFWYRQDPGLGLRLIYFSYDVKMKEKGDIPEGYSVSREKKERFSLILESASTNQTSMYLCASSLLGYQQYFGPGTRLTVT.

This rearrangement joins TRBV19 to TRBJ2-1, with D perhaps matching TRBD1 (5 bases). Germline V CDR1 and CDR2: LNHDA, SQIVND (reference sequence). V gave up 2 bases and J gave up 0 bases, with 8 bases separating them. The CDR3 length is 15 residues. The DNA for the CDR3 is TGTGCCAGTAGTATACGAGACAGCTCCTACAATGAGCAGTTCTTC. This translates into CASSIRDSSYNEQFF.

The gene calls are TRBV10-3 and TRBJ2-5; 11 bases line up with TRBD2. V gave up 5 bases and J gave up 3 bases; unmatched junction bases: 14. This CDR3 contains 18 residues. Germline V gene data show CDR1 as ENHRY and CDR2 as SYGVKD. The DNA for the CDR3 is TGTGCCATCAGTTCCCTTGAACTAGCGGGAGTGGTCGAAGAGACCCAGTACTTC. Its protein product is CAISSLELAGVVEETQYF.

This chain links TRBV2 with TRBJ2-3; D may be TRBD1 (5 bases). There are 13 residues in the CDR3. The ends were cut back, 4 bases at V and 2 bases at J, with 7 bases in the middle. Germline lookup yields CDR1 SNHLY and CDR2 FYNNEI. In DNA, the CDR3 is TGTGCCAGCAGTGGACAGATCACAGATACGCAGTATTTT. It codes for CASSGQITDTQYF.

J is TRBJ2-7 and V is TRBV3-1 (or the pseudogene TRBV3-2), with D tentatively TRBD2 (5 bases). The CDR3 has 13 amino acids. Germline V gene data show CDR1 as LGHDT and CDR2 as YNNKEL (reference sequence). V was pared by 4 bases and J by 0 bases, with 7 bases between. This CDR3 is CASSLASSYEQYF. In DNA form, the CDR3 reads TGTGCCAGCAGCCTAGCGTCCTCCTACGAGCAGTACTTC.

The rearrangement joins TRBV10-3 to TRBJ1-2; the match to TRBD1 covers 7 bases. V lost 6 bases and J lost 4; bases outside the gene matches: 11. The CDR3 has 15 residues. CDR1 is ENHRY and CDR2 is SYGVKD in the germline V gene. The CDR3 region is CAISSKDRRTYGYTF. The CDR3 DNA reads as TGTGCCATCAGCTCGAAGGACAGGAGGACCTATGGCTACACCTTC.

The chain couples TRBV23-1 to TRBJ2-1; D might be TRBD1 (5 bases). TRBV23-1 is an open reading frame whose function is uncertain. The V end lost 11 bases, the J end lost 5 bases, and 7 bases lay between the germline ends. The CDR3 totals 10 residues. The CDR3 here is CAPRDNEQFF. The CDR3 DNA is TGCGCCCCCAGGGACAATGAGCAGTTCTTC.